Detailed here is one T cell receptor beta chain. Treatment defined: randomized to nivolumab then ipilimumab (arm A) or the reverse (arm B). From thawed PBMCs, live CD3+CD8+ cells negative for CD19 and CD56 were sorted. Some clones are missing from TCRdb's copy, which holds only in-frame ones; the method was immunoSEQ multiplex PCR. The sample lists about 28,000 clones, 60% to 85% occurring once. This sample was taken from a study of sequential checkpoint blockade in melanoma. At the level of the study: After both sequences, patients received maintenance nivolumab.

V was shortened by 1 base and J by 7 bases, with 15 bases between the two germline ends. There are 15 residues in the CDR3. CDR1 and CDR2 (germline): SGHDT, YYEEEE. The starting material was CD8+ T cells sorted from blood (inferred from file names), obtained from a patient given nivolumab and ipilimumab in sequence. The chain joins TRBV5-6 to TRBJ2-1; maybe TRBD2 (6 bases). The source is a human donor with melanoma. The DNA of the CDR3 is TGTGCCAGCAGCTTGTTAGCGGCCAAAGATAATGAGCAGTTCTTC. Translation: CASSLLAAKDNEQFF.